The text below deals with one TCR beta chain. Its antigen is currently unknown. Sequencing was done on patients that had shown CD8+CD57+ cell expansion by flow cytometry. V gave up 6 bases and J gave up 3 bases; unmatched junction bases: 3. Germline V gene lookup returns CDR1 MNHNS and CDR2 SASEGT. The CDR3 loop spans 13 amino acids. This entry comes from a study of CD8+CD57+ T cells in acquired aplastic anemia. Overall study: Each DNA sample taken from sorted CD4+ and CD8+ cells came to about 3.2 ug on average. Overall study findings and caveats: With respect to CD8+ Simpson's diversity, patients and controls did not differ significantly.

The TCR beta profiling, which covered VDJ combination and CDR3 sequence, was carried out using genomic DNA as the template. TCRdb recomputed calls from the reads with MiXCR, one row per CDR3 protein. The sample shows 450,000 to 550,000 distinct CDR3 sequences, around a third of them seen only once. The genes are TRBV6-1 and TRBJ2-7, with 9 bases lining up with TRBD2. The sample consisted of sorted CD4+, CD8+, or CD8+CD57+ T cells (not recorded which) from PBMCs. The receptor's source is a human donor with aplastic anemia. Here the CDR3 reads CASRRLADYEQYF. The CDR3 DNA reads TGTGCCAGCAGGAGACTAGCGGACTACGAGCAGTACTTC.